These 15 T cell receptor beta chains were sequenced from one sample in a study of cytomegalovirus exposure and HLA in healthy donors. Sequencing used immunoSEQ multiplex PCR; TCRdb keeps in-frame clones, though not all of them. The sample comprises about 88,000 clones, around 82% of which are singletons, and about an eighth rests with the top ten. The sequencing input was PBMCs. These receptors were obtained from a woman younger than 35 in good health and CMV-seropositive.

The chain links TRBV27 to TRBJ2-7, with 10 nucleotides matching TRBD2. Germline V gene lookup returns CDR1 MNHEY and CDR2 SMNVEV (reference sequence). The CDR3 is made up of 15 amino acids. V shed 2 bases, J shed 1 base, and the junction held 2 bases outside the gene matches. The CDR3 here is CASSLLAGVSYEQYF. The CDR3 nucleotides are TGTGCCAGCAGTTTACTAGCGGGGGTGTCCTACGAGCAGTACTTC.

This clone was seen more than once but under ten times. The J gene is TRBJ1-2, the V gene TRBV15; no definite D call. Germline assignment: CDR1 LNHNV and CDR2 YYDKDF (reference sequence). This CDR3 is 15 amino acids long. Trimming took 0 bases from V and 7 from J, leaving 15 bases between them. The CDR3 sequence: CATSRDYGQAGGYTF. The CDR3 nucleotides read TGTGCCACCAGCAGAGATTATGGCCAGGCGGGTGGCTACACCTTC.

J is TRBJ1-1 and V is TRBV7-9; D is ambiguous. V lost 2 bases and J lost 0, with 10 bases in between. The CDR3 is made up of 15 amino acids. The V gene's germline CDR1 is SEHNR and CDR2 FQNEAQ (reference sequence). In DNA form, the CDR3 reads TGTGCCAGCAGCTTACAGGCAGCCATGAACACTGAAGCTTTCTTT. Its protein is CASSLQAAMNTEAFF.

CDR3 region: CAWSIAGYNGYTF. In DNA form, the CDR3 reads TGTGCCTGGAGTATCGCAGGGTATAATGGCTACACCTTC. The chain links TRBV30 to TRBJ1-2; D is perhaps TRBD1 (5 bases). With 2 bases removed from V and 6 bases from J, the gap between germline ends came to 13 bases. CDR1 GTSNPN and CDR2 SVGIG come from the germline V gene (reference sequence). The CDR3 sequence is 13 residues long.

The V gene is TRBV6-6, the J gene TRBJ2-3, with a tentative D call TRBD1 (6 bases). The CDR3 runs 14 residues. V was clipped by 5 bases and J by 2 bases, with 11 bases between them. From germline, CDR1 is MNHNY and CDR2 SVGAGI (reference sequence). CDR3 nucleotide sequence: TGTGCCAGCAGTCACCGGGACATCACAGATACGCAGTATTTT. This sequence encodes CASSHRDITDTQYF.

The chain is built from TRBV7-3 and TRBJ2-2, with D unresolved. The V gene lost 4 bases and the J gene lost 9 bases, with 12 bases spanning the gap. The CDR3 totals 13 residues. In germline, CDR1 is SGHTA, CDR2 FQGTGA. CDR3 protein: CASSSGQTRELFF. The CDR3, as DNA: TGTGCCAGCAGCTCAGGCCAGACCCGGGAGCTGTTTTTT. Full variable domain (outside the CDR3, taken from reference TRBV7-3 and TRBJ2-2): GAGVSQTPSNKVTEKGKYVELRCDPISGHTALYWYRQSLGQGPEFLIYFQGTGAADDSGLPNDRFFAVRPEGSVSTLKIQRTERGDSAVYLCASSSGQTRELFFGEGSRLTVL.

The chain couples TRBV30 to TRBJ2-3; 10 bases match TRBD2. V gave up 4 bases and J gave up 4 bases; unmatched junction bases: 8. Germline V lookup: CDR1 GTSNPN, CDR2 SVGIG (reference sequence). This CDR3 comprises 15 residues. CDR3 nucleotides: TGTGCCTGGATGATAGGTAGCGGGGGGTCAGATACGCAGTATTTT. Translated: CAWMIGSGGSDTQYF. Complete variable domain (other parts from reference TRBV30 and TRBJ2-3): SQTIHQWPATLVQPVGSPLSLECTVEGTSNPNLYWYRQAAGRGLQLLFYSVGIGQISSEVPQNLSASRPQDRQFILSSKKLLLSDSGFYLCAWMIGSGGSDTQYFGPGTRLTVL.

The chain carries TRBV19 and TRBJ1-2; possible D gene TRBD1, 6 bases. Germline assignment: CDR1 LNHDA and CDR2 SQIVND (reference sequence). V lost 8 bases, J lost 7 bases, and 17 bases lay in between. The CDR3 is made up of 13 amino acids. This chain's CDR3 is CASSLRGDFGYTF. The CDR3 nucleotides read TGTGCCAGTTCACTCAGGGGCGACTTTGGCTACACCTTC.

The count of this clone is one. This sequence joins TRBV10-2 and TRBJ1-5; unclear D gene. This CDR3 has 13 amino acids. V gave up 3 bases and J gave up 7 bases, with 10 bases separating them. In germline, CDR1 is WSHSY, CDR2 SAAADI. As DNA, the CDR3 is TGCGCCAGCAGTGAAGGAGGGAACCAGCCCCAGCATTTT. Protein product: CASSEGGNQPQHF.

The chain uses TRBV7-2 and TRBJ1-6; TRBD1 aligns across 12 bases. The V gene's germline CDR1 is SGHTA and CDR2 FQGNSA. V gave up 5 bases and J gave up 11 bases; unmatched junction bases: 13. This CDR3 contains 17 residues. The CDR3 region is CASSLTGTGGAGTPLHF. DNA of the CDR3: TGTGCCAGCAGCCTCACCGGGACAGGGGGCGCAGGGACACCCCTCCACTTT.

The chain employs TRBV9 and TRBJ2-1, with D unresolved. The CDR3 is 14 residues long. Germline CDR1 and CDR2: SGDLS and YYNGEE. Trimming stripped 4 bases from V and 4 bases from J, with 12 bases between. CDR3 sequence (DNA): TGTGCCAGCAGCCCCAAAGGAGAGTACAATGAGCAGTTCTTC. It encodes CASSPKGEYNEQFF.

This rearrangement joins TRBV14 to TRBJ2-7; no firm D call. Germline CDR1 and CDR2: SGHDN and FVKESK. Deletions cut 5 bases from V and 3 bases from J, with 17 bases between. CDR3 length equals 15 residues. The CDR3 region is CASSKGGPPGYEQYF. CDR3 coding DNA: TGTGCCAGCAGCAAAGGTGGCCCCCCGGGCTACGAGCAGTACTTC. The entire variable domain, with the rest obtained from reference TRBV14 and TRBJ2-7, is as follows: EAGVTQFPSHSVIEKGQTVTLRCDPISGHDNLYWYRRVMGKEIKFLLHFVKESKQDESGMPNNRFLAERTGGTYSTLKVQPAELEDSGVYFCASSKGGPPGYEQYFGPGTRLTVT.

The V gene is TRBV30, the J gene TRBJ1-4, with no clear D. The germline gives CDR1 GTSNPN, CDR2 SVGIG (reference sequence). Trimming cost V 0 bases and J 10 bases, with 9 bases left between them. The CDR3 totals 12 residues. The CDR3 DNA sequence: TGTGCCTGGAGTGTTGAGGGTCCAAAACTGTTTTTT. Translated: CAWSVEGPKLFF.

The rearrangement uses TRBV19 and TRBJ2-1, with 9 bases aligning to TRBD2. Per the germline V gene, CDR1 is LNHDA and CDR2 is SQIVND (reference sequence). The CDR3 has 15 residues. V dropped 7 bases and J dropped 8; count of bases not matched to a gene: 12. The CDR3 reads CASTSAGGPLDEQFF. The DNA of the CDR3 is TGTGCCAGTACCTCCGCGGGGGGGCCATTGGATGAGCAGTTCTTC.

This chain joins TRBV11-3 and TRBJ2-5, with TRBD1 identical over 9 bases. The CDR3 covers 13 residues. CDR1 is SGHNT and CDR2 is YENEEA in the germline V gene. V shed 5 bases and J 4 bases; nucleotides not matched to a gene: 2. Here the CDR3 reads CASSVGQGETQYF. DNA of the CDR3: TGTGCCAGCAGCGTGGGACAGGGAGAGACCCAGTACTTC.